This T cell receptor (beta chain) was sequenced for a study of molecular identifiers for immune sequencing clone quantification. With 10%, 30% or 50% of RNA, roughly 17,000 to 1,000,000 naive CD8 T cells were sequenced. Each CDR3 protein gets one entry after TCRdb re-called the PCR reads with MiXCR. The profile shows approximately 54,000 distinct CDR3 sequences, approximately 26% of them singletons. The V and J ends lost 4 bases and 4 bases respectively, with 14 bases between them. The CDR3 has 15 amino acids. From germline, CDR1 is LNHDA and CDR2 SQIVND (reference sequence). Findings and caveats of the study: Investigators reportedly could detect spiked Jurkat TCR RNA from one cell among one million naive cells.

About this clonotype: What it recognizes is unknown.

Sequencing input: naive CD8+ T cells from blood, with Jurkat cell RNA spiked in. Regarding subset: FACS-sorted CD8+CD4-CCR7+CD45RA+ naive T cells. V and J are TRBV19 and TRBJ1-5; D gene uncertain. This receptor was obtained from a human donor in good health. Some libraries in this study had Jurkat cell RNA spiked in. CDR3 sequence (DNA): TGTGCCAGTAGTACGTCCCCGAGATTTAATCAGCCCCAGCATTTT. Amino acids: CASSTSPRFNQPQHF.